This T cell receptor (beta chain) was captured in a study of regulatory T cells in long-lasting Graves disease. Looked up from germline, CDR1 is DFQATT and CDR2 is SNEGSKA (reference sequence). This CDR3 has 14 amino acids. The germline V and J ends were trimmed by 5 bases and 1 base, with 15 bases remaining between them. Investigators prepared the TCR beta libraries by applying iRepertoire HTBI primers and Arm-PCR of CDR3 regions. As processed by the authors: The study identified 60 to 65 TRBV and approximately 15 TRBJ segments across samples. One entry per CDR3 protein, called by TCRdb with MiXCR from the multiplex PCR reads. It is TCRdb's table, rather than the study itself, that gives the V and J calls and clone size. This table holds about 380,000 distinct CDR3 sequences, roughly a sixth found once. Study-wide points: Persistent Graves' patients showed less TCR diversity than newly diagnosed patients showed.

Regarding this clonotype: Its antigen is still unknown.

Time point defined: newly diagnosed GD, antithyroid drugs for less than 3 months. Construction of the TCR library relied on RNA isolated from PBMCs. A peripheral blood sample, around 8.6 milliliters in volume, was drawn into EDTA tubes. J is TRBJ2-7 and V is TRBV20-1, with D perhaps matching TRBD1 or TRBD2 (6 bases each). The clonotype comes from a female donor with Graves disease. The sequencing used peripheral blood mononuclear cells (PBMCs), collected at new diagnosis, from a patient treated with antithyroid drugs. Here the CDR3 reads CSAYGGPSSYEQYF. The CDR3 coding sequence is TGCAGTGCTTATGGGGGGCCCTCTTCCTACGAGCAGTACTTC.